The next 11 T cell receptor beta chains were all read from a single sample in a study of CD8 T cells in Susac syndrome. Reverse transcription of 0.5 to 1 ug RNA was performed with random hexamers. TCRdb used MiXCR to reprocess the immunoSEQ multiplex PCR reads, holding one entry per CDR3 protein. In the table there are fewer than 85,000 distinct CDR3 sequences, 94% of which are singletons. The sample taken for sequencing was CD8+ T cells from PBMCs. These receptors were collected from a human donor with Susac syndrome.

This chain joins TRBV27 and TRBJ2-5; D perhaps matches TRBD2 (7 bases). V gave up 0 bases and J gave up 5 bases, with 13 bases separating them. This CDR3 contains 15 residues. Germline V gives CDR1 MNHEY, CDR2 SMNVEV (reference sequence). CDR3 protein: CASSLSQGGFETQYF. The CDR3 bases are TGTGCCAGCAGTTTATCACAGGGAGGGTTTGAGACCCAGTACTTC.

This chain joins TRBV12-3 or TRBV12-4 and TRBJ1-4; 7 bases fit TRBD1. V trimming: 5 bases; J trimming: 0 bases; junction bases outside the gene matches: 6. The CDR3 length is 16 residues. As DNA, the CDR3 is TGTGCCAGCAGTCACGGGACAGTTCCAACTAATGAAAAACTGTTTTTT. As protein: CASSHGTVPTNEKLFF.

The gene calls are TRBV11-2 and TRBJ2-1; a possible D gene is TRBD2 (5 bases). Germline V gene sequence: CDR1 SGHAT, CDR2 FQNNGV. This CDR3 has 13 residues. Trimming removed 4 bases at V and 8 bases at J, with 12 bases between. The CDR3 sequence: CASSSGPGDEQFF. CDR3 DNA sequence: TGTGCCAGCAGCTCAGGACCCGGGGATGAGCAGTTCTTC.

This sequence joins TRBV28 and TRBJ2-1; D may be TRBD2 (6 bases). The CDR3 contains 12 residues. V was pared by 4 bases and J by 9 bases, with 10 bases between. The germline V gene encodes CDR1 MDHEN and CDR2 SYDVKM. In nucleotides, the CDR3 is TGTGCCAGCAGTTGGCTAGCGCCTGAGCAGTTCTTC. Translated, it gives CASSWLAPEQFF.

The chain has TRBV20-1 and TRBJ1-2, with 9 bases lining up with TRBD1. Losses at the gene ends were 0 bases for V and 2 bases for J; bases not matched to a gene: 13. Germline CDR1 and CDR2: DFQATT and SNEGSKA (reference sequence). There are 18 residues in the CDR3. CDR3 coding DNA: TGCAGTGCTAGAGATCTAGGTGGGACAGGGAAGGTCAACTATGGCTACACCTTC. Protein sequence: CSARDLGGTGKVNYGYTF.

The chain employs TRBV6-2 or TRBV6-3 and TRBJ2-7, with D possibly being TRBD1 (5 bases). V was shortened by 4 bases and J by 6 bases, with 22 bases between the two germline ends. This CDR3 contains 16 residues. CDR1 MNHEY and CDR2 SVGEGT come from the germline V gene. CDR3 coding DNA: TGTGCCAGCAGTTCAGCCGACAGAGCGACGCTGCCCGAGCAGTACTTC. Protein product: CASSSADRATLPEQYF.

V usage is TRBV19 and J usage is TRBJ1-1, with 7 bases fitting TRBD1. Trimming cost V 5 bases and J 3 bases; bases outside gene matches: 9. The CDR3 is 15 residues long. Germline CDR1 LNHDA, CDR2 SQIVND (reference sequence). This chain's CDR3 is CASSPARTGDTEAFF. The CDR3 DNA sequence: TGTGCCAGTAGTCCCGCCCGGACAGGCGACACTGAAGCTTTCTTT.

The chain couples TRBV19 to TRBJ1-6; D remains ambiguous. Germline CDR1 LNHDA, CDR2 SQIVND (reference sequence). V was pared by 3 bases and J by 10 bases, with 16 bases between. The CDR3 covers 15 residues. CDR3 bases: TGTGCCAGTAGTATTTCGTCCCTGGAAGAATCACCCCTCCACTTT. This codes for CASSISSLEESPLHF.

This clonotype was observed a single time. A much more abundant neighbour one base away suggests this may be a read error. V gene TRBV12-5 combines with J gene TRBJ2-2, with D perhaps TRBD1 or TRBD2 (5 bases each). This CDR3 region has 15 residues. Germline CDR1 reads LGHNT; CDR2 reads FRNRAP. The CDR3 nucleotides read TGTGCTAGTGGTTTAGGGACGTCGAACACCGGGGAGCTGTTATTT. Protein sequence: CASGLGTSNTGELLF.

The CDR3 sequence is CASRRQMNTEAFF. For the CDR3, the DNA is TGTGCCAGTAGGCGACAGATGAACACTGAAGCTTTCTTT. The rearrangement links TRBV19 to TRBJ1-1; possible D gene TRBD1, 5 bases. The CDR3 has 13 amino acids. CDR1 and CDR2 from the germline V gene are LNHDA and SQIVND (reference sequence). Trimming pared 6 bases from V and 0 bases from J, leaving 8 bases between.

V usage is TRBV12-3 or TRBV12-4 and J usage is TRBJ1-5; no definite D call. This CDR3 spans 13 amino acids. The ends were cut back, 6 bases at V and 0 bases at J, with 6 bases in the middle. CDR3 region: CASSDGSNQPQHF. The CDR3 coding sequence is TGTGCCAGCAGCGACGGTAGCAATCAGCCCCAGCATTTT.